Below, 11 T cell receptor beta chains from the same sample are listed, as sequenced in a study of shared clonotypes between healthy human individuals. Naive CD8 cells lacked CD45RO and underwent positive selection for CCR7, leaving out terminally differentiated effector memory CD45RA+ cells. Some clones are missing from TCRdb's copy, which holds only in-frame ones; the method was immunoSEQ multiplex PCR. The sample has nearly 600,000 clones; around 95% are singletons. Sequenced sample: naive CD8+ T cells sorted from blood. The receptors come from a woman aged 25 to 45 in good health.

About this clone: Other DNA sequences in this specimen translate into the identical CDR3. The CDR3 loop reads CASSPGQGHSYEQYF. In DNA form, the CDR3 reads TGCGCCAGCAGCCCCGGACAGGGTCACTCCTACGAGCAGTACTTC. This chain uses TRBV4-1 with TRBJ2-7; TRBD1 matches 8 bases. Losses at the gene ends were 4 bases for V and 0 bases for J; bases not matched to a gene: 5. Germline loops: CDR1 MGHRA, CDR2 YSYEKL. This CDR3 region has 15 residues.

Concerning this clone: This sample also contains other DNA sequences that code for the same CDR3. V usage is TRBV7-9 and J usage is TRBJ2-7, with D unclear. V was trimmed by 0 bases and J by 4 bases, leaving 7 bases between them. Germline V lookup: CDR1 SEHNR, CDR2 FQNEAQ (reference sequence). The CDR3 totals 13 residues. The CDR3 protein is CASSLAGGYEQYF. CDR3 bases: TGTGCCAGCAGCTTAGCAGGCGGTTACGAGCAGTACTTC.

The gene calls are TRBV28 and TRBJ2-7, with TRBD2 matching 14 bases. Germline V CDR1 and CDR2: MDHEN, SYDVKM. The CDR3 has 17 residues. V gave up 5 bases and J gave up 7 bases; unmatched junction bases: 13. The CDR3 sequence: CASSPPWTSGRLGEQYF. CDR3 sequence (DNA): TGTGCCAGCAGTCCTCCGTGGACTAGCGGGAGGTTGGGGGAGCAGTACTTC.

The rearrangement joins TRBV27 to TRBJ2-7; D gene uncertain. The CDR3 contains 13 residues. Germline CDR1 MNHEY, CDR2 SMNVEV (reference sequence). Trimming shortened V by 2 bases and J by 6 bases, and 11 bases separated the two germline ends. DNA of the CDR3: TGTGCCAGCAGTTTAGCTAGTATGTCCGAGCAGTACTTC. Protein sequence: CASSLASMSEQYF.

The chain carries TRBV13 and TRBJ2-3; possibly TRBD2 for D (5 bases). The CDR3 spans 15 residues. Per germline, CDR1 PRHDT and CDR2 FYEKMQ (reference sequence). The V end lost 2 bases, the J end lost 3 bases, and 12 bases lay between the germline ends. The CDR3 sequence is CASSLLGSETDTQYF. DNA for the CDR3: TGTGCCAGCAGCTTACTGGGGAGTGAAACAGATACGCAGTATTTT.

The rearrangement uses TRBV6-1 and TRBJ2-2; a possible D gene is TRBD1 (5 bases). The CDR3 is made up of 18 amino acids. V gave up 4 bases and J gave up 6 bases, with 24 bases separating them. Germline values: CDR1 MNHNS, CDR2 SASEGT. The CDR3 loop is CASSAPPLGRTISGELFF. The CDR3 nucleotides are TGTGCCAGCAGTGCCCCCCCATTGGGGCGGACCATCTCCGGGGAGCTGTTTTTT.

V is TRBV7-9 and J is TRBJ2-1; 8 bases align to TRBD2. V lost 3 bases and J lost 4; bases outside the gene matches: 5. In germline, CDR1 is SEHNR, CDR2 FQNEAQ (reference sequence). The CDR3 consists of 15 residues. CDR3 in DNA: TGTGCCAGCAGCTTTACTAGCGGCTTATACAATGAGCAGTTCTTC. Protein sequence: CASSFTSGLYNEQFF. Full variable domain (remainder filled in from reference TRBV7-9 and TRBJ2-1): DTGVSQNPRHKITKRGQNVTFRCDPISEHNRLYWYRQTLGQGPEFLTYFQNEAQLEKSRLLSDRFSAERPKGSFSTLEIQRTEQGDSAMYLCASSFTSGLYNEQFFGPGTRLTVL.

The rearrangement uses TRBV6-5 and TRBJ1-1, with D possibly being TRBD1 (6 bases). CDR3 length equals 13 residues. V was shortened by 4 bases and J by 6 bases, with 12 bases between the two germline ends. Germline assignment: CDR1 MNHEY and CDR2 SVGAGI. The CDR3 spells CASSWQGRAEAFF. CDR3 in DNA: TGTGCCAGCAGTTGGCAGGGGAGGGCTGAAGCTTTCTTT.

V gene TRBV6-5 combines with J gene TRBJ1-5; no reliable D call. Germline V CDR1 and CDR2: MNHEY, SVGAGI. The CDR3 length is 13 residues. V was clipped by 8 bases and J by 1 base, with 9 bases between them. CDR3 residues: CASGLASNQPQHF. The CDR3 DNA sequence: TGTGCCAGCGGTTTGGCAAGCAATCAGCCCCAGCATTTT.

The chain uses TRBV15 and TRBJ2-7, with TRBD1 matching 7 bases. Trimming at V came to 4 bases and at J to 3 bases, leaving 12 bases not matched to a gene. Germline V gene lookup returns CDR1 LNHNV and CDR2 YYDKDF (reference sequence). The CDR3 extends over 16 amino acids. The CDR3: CATSTDRVGVSYEQYF. Here the CDR3 DNA reads TGTGCCACCAGCACCGACAGGGTCGGGGTGAGCTACGAGCAGTACTTC. The full variable domain, its missing parts supplied by reference TRBV15 and TRBJ2-7, is DAMVIQNPRYQVTQFGKPVTLSCSQTLNHNVMYWYQQKSSQAPKLLFHYYDKDFNNEADTPDNFQSRRPNTSFCFLDIRSPGLGDTAMYLCATSTDRVGVSYEQYFGPGTRLTVT.

This chain connects TRBV4-1 to TRBJ1-2; the D is unclear. CDR1 and CDR2 (germline): MGHRA, YSYEKL. This CDR3 has 14 residues. V lost 0 bases, J lost 5 bases, and 10 bases lay in between. CDR3 sequence (DNA): TGCGCCAGCAGCCAAGATACAGACGGGTATGGCTACACCTTC. This sequence encodes CASSQDTDGYGYTF.